Following are 2 T cell receptor beta chains from one sample sequenced in a study of blood T cell repertoires in COVID-19 (dated by TCRdb to about 2020). Preparation of the library involved the immunoSEQ multiplex PCR assay. TCRdb carries this immuneACCESS record with in-frame sequences only. Its versions omit some clonotypes, under half of them owing to an unresolved V gene in the studies checked, with the rest unexplained. The sample has over 300,000 clones on record, approximately 91% of them singletons. Approximately 9.4% of the sample belongs to the ten largest clones. Sequences were obtained from PBMCs or T cells enriched from blood (not recorded which). The receptors here all came from a woman between 35 and 50 years old who had recovered from COVID-19.

The V call is TRBV19, the J call TRBJ2-7, with D perhaps TRBD1 (6 bases). V gave up 5 bases and J gave up 4 bases, with 15 bases separating them. This CDR3 is 14 amino acids long. The germline CDR1 and CDR2 sequences are LNHDA and SQIVND (reference sequence). CDR3 nucleotide sequence: TGTGCCAGTAGTCCCCAGGGGAGTTTTTACGAGCAGTACTTC. Its translation is CASSPQGSFYEQYF.

The chain joins TRBV6-2 or TRBV6-3 to TRBJ2-3; 14 nucleotides align to TRBD2. CDR1 and CDR2 from the germline V gene are MNHEY and SVGEGT. This CDR3 is 18 amino acids long. After removal of 5 bases from V and 1 base from J, the junction contained 8 bases not matched to a gene. The CDR3 is CASSALMTSGRGTDTQYF. CDR3 coding DNA: TGTGCCAGCAGTGCATTAATGACTAGCGGGAGGGGCACAGATACGCAGTATTTT.